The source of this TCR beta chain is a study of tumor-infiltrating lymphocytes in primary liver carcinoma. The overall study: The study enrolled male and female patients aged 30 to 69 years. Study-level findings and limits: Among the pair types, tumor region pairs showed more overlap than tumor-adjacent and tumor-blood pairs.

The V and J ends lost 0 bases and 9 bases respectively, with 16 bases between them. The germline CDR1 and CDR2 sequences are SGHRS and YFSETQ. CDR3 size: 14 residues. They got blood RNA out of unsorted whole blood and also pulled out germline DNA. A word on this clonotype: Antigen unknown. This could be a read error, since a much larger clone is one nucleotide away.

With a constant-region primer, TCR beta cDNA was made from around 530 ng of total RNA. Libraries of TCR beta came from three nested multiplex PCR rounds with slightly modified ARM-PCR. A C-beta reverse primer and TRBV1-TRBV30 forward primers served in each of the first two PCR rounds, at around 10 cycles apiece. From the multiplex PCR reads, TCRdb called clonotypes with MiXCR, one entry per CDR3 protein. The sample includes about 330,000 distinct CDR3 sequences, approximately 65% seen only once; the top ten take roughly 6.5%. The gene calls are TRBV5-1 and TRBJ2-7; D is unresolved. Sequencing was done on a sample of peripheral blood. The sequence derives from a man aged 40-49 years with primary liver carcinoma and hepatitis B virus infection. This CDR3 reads CASSLGKTTDGQYF. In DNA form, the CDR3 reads TGCGCCAGCAGCTTGGGCAAGACGACGGACGGGCAGTACTTC.